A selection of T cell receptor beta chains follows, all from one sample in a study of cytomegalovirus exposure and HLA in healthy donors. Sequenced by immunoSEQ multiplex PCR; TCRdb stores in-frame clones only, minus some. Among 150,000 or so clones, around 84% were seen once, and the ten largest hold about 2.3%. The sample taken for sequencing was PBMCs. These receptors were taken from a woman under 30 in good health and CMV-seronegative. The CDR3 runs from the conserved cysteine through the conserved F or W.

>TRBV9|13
CASSPRSAGELFF
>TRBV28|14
CASSDGQANYGYTF
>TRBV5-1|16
CASSLGGGTSKETQYF
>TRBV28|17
CASSPRISGRAIYEQYF
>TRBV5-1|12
CASSLAGDGYTF
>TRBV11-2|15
CASSLSGGVTDTQYF
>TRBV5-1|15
CASSLGTGGQETQYF
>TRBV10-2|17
CASRRASPGSHQETQYF
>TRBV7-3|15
CASSPAGSSYNEQFF
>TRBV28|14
CASSLLAPRQPQHF
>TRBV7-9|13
CASSRGGTDTQYF
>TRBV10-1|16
CASSESRAGGPGEQYF
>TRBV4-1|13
CASSQESRPGYTF
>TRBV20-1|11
CSARQGGTQYF
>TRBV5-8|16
CASTPAVLSFQDTQYF
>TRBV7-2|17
CASSWEGDWASTDTQYF
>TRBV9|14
CASSVDGRTGELFF
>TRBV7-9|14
CASSFGVDNSPLHF
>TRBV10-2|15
CASNLAGGFEETQYF
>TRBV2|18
CASSATGAGVTTNEKLFF
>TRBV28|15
CASSLGGRLNQPQHF
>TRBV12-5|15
CASGFGSGGPYEQFF
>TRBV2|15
CASSERGQVEYEQYF
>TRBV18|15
CASSPPGDANNEQYF
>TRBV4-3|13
CASSSFYTDTQYF
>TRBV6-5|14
CASSYLQGSNEQFF
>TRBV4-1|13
CASSQGQGAEAFF
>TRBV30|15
CAWSVRRNRGYGYTF
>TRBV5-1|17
CASSPTLTGFGYNEQFF
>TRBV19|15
CASSPRDSRYDEQFF
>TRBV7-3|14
CASSPSPGANVLTF
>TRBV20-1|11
CSASQVPEAFF
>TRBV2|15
CASRRGTVNTGELFF
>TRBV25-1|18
CASSWRFRREGSTDTQYF
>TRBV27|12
CASSGRVYEQYF
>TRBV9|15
CASSVGSRAYAEQFF
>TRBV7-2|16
CASSFRVGGGKYEQYF
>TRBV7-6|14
CASSEPGSTGELFF
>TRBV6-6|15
CASSQESSTNEKLFF
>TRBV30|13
CAWSVLGPGGYTF
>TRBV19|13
CASSIGRNNEQFF
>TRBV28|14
CASSIGGTAYGYTF
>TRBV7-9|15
CASITGTGGRNEQYF
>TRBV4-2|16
CASSQEARRGFSEAFF
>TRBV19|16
CATMGFYGGRTDTQYF
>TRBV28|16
CASDVPSGAGDYGYTF
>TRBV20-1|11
CSEPLCHEQYF
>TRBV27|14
CASSLFRGNQPQHF
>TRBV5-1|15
CASSLEGGVTDTQYF
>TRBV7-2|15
CASSLQGLAGREQFF